Listed here are 14 T cell receptor beta chains from one sample, sequenced in a study of cytomegalovirus exposure and HLA in healthy donors (dated by TCRdb to 2016 to 2017). Library preparation used the immunoSEQ multiplex PCR assay. The multiplex PCR relied on a mix of 60 forward primers for TCR Vbeta segments and 13 reverse primers for TCR Jbeta segments. The source is immuneACCESS, and TCRdb retained only in-frame sequences with V and J called. Part of the clones is not carried over; for the studies checked, unresolved V genes explain less than half of this, and the remainder is unexplained. Here the sample has some 270,000 clones; roughly 80% occur a single time. The top ten hold roughly 0.3% of the sample. The sequenced sample consisted of PBMCs. The receptors here all came from a girl aged 2-10 years in good health and CMV-seronegative.

This chain links TRBV27 with TRBJ2-6, with D hard to call. Trimming shortened V by 10 bases and J by 6 bases, and 10 bases separated the two germline ends. The germline V gene has CDR1 MNHEY and CDR2 SMNVEV (reference sequence). The CDR3 is 12 residues long. The CDR3 region has the DNA TGTGCCACCAGAGCCGAGGCCAACGTCCTGACTTTC. Translation gives CATRAEANVLTF. Supplemented by reference TRBV27 and TRBJ2-6, the full variable domain reads EAQVTQNPRYLITVTGKKLTVTCSQNMNHEYMSWYRQDPGLGLRQIYYSMNVEVTDKGDVPEGYKVSRKEKRNFPLILESPSPNQTSLYFCATRAEANVLTFGAGSRLTVL.

The rearrangement links TRBV4-1 to TRBJ1-1; 10 bases align to TRBD1. With V trimmed by 6 bases and J by 5 bases, 0 bases remained unmatched. CDR3 length equals 12 residues. CDR1 MGHRA and CDR2 YSYEKL come from the germline V gene. The CDR3 sequence is CASRDRGTEAFF. For the CDR3, the DNA is TGCGCCAGCAGGGACAGGGGGACTGAAGCTTTCTTT.

The V gene is TRBV28, the J gene TRBJ1-2, with 9 nucleotides matching TRBD1. V dropped 5 bases and J dropped 2; count of bases not matched to a gene: 9. This CDR3 comprises 16 residues. CDR1 and CDR2 from the germline V gene are MDHEN and SYDVKM. CDR3 residues: CASSGRTGVPNYGYTF. CDR3 sequence (DNA): TGTGCCAGCAGTGGGCGGACAGGGGTCCCGAACTATGGCTACACCTTC.

The chain carries TRBV10-3 and TRBJ2-3; 10 bases align to TRBD2. V shed 2 bases and J 3 bases; nucleotides not matched to a gene: 2. Germline assignment: CDR1 ENHRY and CDR2 SYGVKD. This CDR3 contains 15 residues. The CDR3 here is CAISELAGVTDTQYF. CDR3 sequence (DNA): TGTGCCATCAGTGAGCTAGCGGGAGTTACAGATACGCAGTATTTT.

The CDR3 DNA sequence: TGTGCCAGCAGCTTAATTGGGAGAGCCTACGAGCAGTACTTC. Its protein is CASSLIGRAYEQYF. The V gene is TRBV11-1, the J gene TRBJ2-5, with D possibly matching TRBD2 (5 bases). The assigned J gene may be wrong: the sequence end matches TRBJ2-7 better. In germline, CDR1 is SGHAT, CDR2 FQDESV (reference sequence). The CDR3 runs to 14 residues.

This clone was seen only once. V gene TRBV5-8 combines with J gene TRBJ2-1; D is perhaps TRBD2 (6 bases). The CDR3 covers 12 residues. Looked up from germline, CDR1 is SGHTS and CDR2 is YDEGEE. V lost 4 bases, J lost 9 bases, and 11 bases lay in between. The CDR3 protein is CASSRDSGEQFF. DNA for the CDR3: TGTGCCAGCAGCCGGGACTCCGGTGAGCAGTTCTTC.

The rearrangement links TRBV15 to TRBJ1-5; D unresolved. The germline V and J ends were trimmed by 0 bases and 7 bases, with 10 bases remaining between them. Germline assignment: CDR1 LNHNV and CDR2 YYDKDF (reference sequence). CDR3 size: 14 residues. Here the CDR3 reads CATSRDAGGQPQHF. The DNA for the CDR3 is TGTGCCACCAGCAGAGATGCGGGAGGACAGCCCCAGCATTTT.

The chain has TRBV19 and TRBJ1-1; a possible D gene is TRBD1 (6 bases). Trimming left V 7 bases short and J 6 bases short, with 18 bases between. The CDR3 has 14 amino acids. Germline values: CDR1 LNHDA, CDR2 SQIVND (reference sequence). The CDR3 nucleotides are TGTGCCAGTAACCGGGGACAATGGGGTCCTGAAGCTTTCTTT. It encodes CASNRGQWGPEAFF.

This clone occurred a few times. The chain carries TRBV27 and TRBJ1-5, with D hard to call. In germline, CDR1 is MNHEY, CDR2 SMNVEV (reference sequence). Deletions cut 3 bases from V and 0 bases from J, with 9 bases between. The CDR3 runs 15 residues. CDR3 amino acids: CASSFGVNSNQPQHF. In nucleotides, the CDR3 is TGTGCCAGCAGTTTCGGGGTCAATAGCAATCAGCCCCAGCATTTT.

V and J are TRBV4-1 and TRBJ1-4, with 8 positions matching TRBD1. Looked up from germline, CDR1 is MGHRA and CDR2 is YSYEKL. Trimming at V came to 1 base and at J to 8 bases, leaving 6 bases not matched to a gene. The CDR3 has 15 residues. The CDR3 region has the DNA TGCGCCAGCAGCCAAGCCCGGGACAGGTGGGAAAAACTGTTTTTT. It yields the protein CASSQARDRWEKLFF.

This chain links TRBV18 with TRBJ2-3; the match to TRBD2 covers 7 bases. The CDR3 consists of 15 residues. V shed 2 bases and J 0 bases; nucleotides not matched to a gene: 2. CDR1 is KGHSH and CDR2 is LQKENI in the germline V gene. CDR3 DNA sequence: TGTGCCAGCTCACCATCACTAGCGAGCACAGATACGCAGTATTTT. As protein: CASSPSLASTDTQYF. The variable domain in full, with the rest retrieved from reference TRBV18 and TRBJ2-3, is NAGVMQNPRHLVRRRGQEARLRCSPMKGHSHVYWYRQLPEEGLKFMVYLQKENIIDESGMPKERFSAEFPKEGPSILRIQQVVRGDSAAYFCASSPSLASTDTQYFGPGTRLTVL.

This sequence joins TRBV7-2 and TRBJ2-3; D not certain. This CDR3 is built from 18 residues. CDR1 and CDR2 (germline): SGHTA, FQGNSA. V was trimmed by 0 bases and J by 2 bases, leaving 18 bases between them. The CDR3 is CASSLATSGHLDTDTQYF. Here the CDR3 DNA reads TGTGCCAGCAGCTTAGCCACCTCGGGTCACCTAGACACAGATACGCAGTATTTT.

V and J are TRBV9 and TRBJ2-2; 8 nucleotides line up with TRBD2. The germline V gene has CDR1 SGDLS and CDR2 YYNGEE. The CDR3 totals 15 residues. After removal of 7 bases from V and 5 bases from J, the junction contained 10 bases not matched to a gene. CDR3 bases: TGTGCCAGCGATCCGGGGGGGCAAGTGACCGGGGAGCTGTTTTTT. It translates to CASDPGGQVTGELFF.

The chain uses TRBV13 and TRBJ1-6; D remains ambiguous. There are 16 residues in the CDR3. Germline CDR1 PRHDT, CDR2 FYEKMQ (reference sequence). Trimming took off 6 bases at V and 3 bases at J, with 15 bases between the two ends. The DNA of the CDR3 is TGTGCCAGCAGATATAAATACAGCAACTATAATTCACCCCTCCACTTT. It codes for CASRYKYSNYNSPLHF.